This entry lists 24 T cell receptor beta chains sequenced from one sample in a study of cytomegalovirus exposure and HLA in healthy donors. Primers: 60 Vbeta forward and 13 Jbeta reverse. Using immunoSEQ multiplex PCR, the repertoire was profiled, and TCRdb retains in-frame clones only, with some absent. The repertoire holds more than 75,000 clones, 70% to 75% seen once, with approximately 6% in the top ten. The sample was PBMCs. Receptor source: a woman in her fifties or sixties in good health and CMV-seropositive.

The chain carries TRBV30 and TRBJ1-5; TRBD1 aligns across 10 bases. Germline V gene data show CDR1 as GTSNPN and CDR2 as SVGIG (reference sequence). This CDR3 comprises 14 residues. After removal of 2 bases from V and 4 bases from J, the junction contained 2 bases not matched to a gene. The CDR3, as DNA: TGTGCCTGGAGTAGGGGACAGGGGAATCAGCCCCAGCATTTT. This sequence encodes CAWSRGQGNQPQHF.

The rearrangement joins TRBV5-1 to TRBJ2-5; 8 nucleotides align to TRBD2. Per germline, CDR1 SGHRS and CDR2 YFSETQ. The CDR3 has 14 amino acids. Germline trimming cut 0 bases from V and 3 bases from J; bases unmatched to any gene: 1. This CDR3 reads CASSLGTSKETQYF. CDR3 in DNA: TGCGCCAGCAGCTTGGGGACTAGCAAAGAGACCCAGTACTTC.

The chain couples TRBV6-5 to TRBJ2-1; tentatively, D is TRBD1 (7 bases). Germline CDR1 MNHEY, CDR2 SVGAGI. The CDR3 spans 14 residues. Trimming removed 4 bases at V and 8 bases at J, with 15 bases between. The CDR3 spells CASSSGGISYEQFF. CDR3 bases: TGTGCCAGCAGTTCAGGGGGGATCAGTTATGAGCAGTTCTTC.

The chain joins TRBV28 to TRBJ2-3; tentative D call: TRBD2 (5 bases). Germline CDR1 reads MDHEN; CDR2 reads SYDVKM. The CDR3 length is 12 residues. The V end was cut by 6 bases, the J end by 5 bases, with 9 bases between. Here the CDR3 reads CASSSGVDTQYF. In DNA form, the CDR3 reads TGTGCCAGCAGCTCCGGGGTAGATACGCAGTATTTT.

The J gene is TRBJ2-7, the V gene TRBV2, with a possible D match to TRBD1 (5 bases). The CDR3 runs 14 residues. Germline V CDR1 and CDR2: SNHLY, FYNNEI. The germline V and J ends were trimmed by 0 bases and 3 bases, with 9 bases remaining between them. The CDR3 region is CASSEAGAIYEQYF. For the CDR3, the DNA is TGTGCCAGCAGTGAAGCAGGGGCTATCTACGAGCAGTACTTC.

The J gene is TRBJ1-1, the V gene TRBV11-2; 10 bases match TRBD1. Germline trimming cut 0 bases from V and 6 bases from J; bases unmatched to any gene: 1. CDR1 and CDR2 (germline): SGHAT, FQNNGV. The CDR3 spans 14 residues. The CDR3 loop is CASSLEGTGAEAFF. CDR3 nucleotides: TGTGCCAGCAGCTTAGAAGGGACAGGGGCTGAAGCTTTCTTT.

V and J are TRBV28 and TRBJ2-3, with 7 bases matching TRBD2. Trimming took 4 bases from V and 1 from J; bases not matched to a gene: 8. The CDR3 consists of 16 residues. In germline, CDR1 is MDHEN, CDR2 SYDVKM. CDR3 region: CASSSPGGGGTDTQYF. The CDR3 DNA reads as TGTGCCAGCAGTTCCCCTGGTGGGGGGGGCACAGATACGCAGTATTTT. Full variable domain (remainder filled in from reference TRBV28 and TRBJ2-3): DVKVTQSSRYLVKRTGEKVFLECVQDMDHENMFWYRQDPGLGLRLIYFSYDVKMKEKGDIPEGYSVSREKKERFSLILESASTNQTSMYLCASSSPGGGGTDTQYFGPGTRLTVL.

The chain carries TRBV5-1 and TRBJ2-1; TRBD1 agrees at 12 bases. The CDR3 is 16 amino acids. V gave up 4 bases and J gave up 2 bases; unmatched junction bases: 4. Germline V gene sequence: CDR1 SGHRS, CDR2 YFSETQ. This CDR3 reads CASSGGTGGPYNEQFF. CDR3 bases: TGCGCCAGCAGCGGGGGGACAGGGGGCCCCTACAATGAGCAGTTCTTC.

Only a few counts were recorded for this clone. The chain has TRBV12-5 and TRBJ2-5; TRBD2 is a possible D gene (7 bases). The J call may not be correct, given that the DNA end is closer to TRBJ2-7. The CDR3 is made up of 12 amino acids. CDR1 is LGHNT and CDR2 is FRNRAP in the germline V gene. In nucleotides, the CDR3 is TGTGCTAGTGCACAGGGAGGGGACGAGCAGTACTTC. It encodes CASAQGGDEQYF.

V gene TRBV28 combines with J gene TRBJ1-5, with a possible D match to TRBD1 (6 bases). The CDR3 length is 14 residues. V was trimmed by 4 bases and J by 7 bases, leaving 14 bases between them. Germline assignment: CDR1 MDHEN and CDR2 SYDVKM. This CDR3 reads CASSSPTGRQPQHF. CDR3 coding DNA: TGTGCCAGCAGTTCGCCGACAGGTAGGCAGCCCCAGCATTTT.

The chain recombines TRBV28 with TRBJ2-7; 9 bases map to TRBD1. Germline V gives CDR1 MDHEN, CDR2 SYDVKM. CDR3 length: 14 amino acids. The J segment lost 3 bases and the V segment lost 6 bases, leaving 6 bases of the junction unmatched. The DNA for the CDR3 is TGTGCCAGCAGCAGACAGGGGGTGAGCTACGAGCAGTACTTC. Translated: CASSRQGVSYEQYF.

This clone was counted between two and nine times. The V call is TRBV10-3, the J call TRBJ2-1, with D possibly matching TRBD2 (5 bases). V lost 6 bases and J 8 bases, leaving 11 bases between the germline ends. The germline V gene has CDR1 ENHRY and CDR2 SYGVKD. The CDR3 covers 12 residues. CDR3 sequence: CAIRAEGYEQFF. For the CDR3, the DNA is TGTGCCATCAGGGCCGAGGGTTATGAGCAGTTCTTC.

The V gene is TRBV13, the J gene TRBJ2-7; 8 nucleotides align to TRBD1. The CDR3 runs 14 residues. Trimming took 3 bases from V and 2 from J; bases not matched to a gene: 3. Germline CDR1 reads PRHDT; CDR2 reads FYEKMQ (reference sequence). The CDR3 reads CASSFTGGPYEQYF. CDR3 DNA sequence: TGTGCCAGCAGCTTTACAGGGGGACCCTACGAGCAGTACTTC.

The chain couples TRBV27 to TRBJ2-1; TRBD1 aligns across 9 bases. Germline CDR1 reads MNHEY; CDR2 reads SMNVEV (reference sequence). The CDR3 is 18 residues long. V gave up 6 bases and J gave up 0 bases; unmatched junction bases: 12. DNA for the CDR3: TGTGCCAGCAGGACCGGGACAGGGACGTTTAGCTCCTACAATGAGCAGTTCTTC. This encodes CASRTGTGTFSSYNEQFF.

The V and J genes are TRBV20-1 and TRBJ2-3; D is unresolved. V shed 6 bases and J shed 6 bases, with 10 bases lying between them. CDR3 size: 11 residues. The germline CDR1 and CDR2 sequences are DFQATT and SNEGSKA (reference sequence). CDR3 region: CSAPLSDTQYF. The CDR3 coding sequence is TGCAGTGCCCCCCTGTCCGATACGCAGTATTTT.

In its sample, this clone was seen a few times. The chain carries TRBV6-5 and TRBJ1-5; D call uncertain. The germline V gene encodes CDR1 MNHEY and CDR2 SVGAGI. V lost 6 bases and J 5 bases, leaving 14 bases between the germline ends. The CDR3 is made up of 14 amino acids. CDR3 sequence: CASSFRERHQPQHF. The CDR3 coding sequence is TGTGCCAGCAGCTTCCGGGAGCGGCATCAGCCCCAGCATTTT.

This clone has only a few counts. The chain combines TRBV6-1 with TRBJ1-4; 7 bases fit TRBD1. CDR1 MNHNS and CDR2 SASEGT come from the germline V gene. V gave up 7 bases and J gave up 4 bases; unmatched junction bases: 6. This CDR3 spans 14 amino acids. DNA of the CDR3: TGTGCCAGCATCCGGACAGGAAGTAATGAAAAACTGTTTTTT. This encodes CASIRTGSNEKLFF.

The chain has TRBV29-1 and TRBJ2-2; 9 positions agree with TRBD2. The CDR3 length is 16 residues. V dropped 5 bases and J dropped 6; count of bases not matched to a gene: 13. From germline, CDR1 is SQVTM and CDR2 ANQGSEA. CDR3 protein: CSVRAISGRRPGELFF. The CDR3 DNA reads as TGCAGCGTTCGGGCCATTAGCGGGAGACGTCCCGGGGAGCTGTTTTTT.

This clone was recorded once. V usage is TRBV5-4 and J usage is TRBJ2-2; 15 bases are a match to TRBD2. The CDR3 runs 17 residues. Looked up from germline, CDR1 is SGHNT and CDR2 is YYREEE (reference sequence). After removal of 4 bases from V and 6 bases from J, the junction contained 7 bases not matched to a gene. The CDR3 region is CASSVRGLAGGAGELFF. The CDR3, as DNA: TGTGCCAGCAGCGTCCGGGGACTAGCGGGAGGTGCCGGGGAGCTGTTTTTT.

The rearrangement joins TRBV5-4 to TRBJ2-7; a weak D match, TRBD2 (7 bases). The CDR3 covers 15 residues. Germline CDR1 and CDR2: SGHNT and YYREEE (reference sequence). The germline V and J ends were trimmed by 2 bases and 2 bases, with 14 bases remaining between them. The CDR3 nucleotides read TGTGCCAGCAGCTTTCCCGCGGGGGCCACCTACGAGCAGTACTTC. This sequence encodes CASSFPAGATYEQYF. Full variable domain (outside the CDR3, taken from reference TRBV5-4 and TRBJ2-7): ETGVTQSPTHLIKTRGQQVTLRCSSQSGHNTVSWYQQALGQGPQFIFQYYREEENGRGNFPPRFSGLQFPNYSSELNVNALELDDSALYLCASSFPAGATYEQYFGPGTRLTVT.

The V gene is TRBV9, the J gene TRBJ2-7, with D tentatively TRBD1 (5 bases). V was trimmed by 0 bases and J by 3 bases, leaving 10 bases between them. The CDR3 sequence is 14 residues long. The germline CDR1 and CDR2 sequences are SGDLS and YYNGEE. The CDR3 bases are TGTGCCAGCAGCGTAGGACAGTATGACTACGAGCAGTACTTC. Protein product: CASSVGQYDYEQYF. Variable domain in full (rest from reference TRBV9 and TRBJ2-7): DSGVTQTPKHLITATGQRVTLRCSPRSGDLSVYWYQQSLDQGLQFLIQYYNGEERAKGNILERFSAQQFPDLHSELNLSSLELGDSALYFCASSVGQYDYEQYFGPGTRLTVT.

In DNA form, the CDR3 reads TGTGCCAGCAGCCTCGACAGGGGGCGATACACCTTC. This translates into CASSLDRGRYTF. The chain recombines TRBV9 with TRBJ1-2; TRBD1 matches at 10 bases. The junction had 5 bases not matched to a gene; V was cut back by 4 bases and J by 11 bases. Per germline, CDR1 SGDLS and CDR2 YYNGEE. The CDR3 has 12 amino acids.

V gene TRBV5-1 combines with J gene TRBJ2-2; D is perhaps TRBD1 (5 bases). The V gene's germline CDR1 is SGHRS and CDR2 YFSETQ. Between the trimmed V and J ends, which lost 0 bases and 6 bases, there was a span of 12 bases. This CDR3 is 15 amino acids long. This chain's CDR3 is CASSLGGSSAGELFF. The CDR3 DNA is TGCGCCAGCAGCTTGGGGGGCAGTTCGGCCGGGGAGCTGTTTTTT.

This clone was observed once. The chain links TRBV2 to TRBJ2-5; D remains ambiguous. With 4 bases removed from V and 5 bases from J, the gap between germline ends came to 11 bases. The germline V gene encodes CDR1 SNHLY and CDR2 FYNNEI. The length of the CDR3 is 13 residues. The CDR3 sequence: CASSAKLVETQYF. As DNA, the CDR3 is TGTGCCAGCAGTGCTAAACTCGTGGAGACCCAGTACTTC.